These 20 T cell receptor beta chains came from one sample sequenced in a study of shared clonotypes between healthy human individuals. The repertoire was sequenced with immunoSEQ multiplex PCR; TCRdb's copy has only in-frame clones and lacks some. This table holds 2 million to 3 million clones, approximately 90% found once. Sample: naive CD4+ T cells sorted from blood. Subset denoted: CD45RA+ positively selected. The source of these receptors is a young man in good health.

The rearrangement links TRBV2 to TRBJ1-1, with D perhaps matching TRBD1 (5 bases). Trimming pared 3 bases from V and 2 bases from J, leaving 10 bases between. The CDR3 is 14 amino acids. Germline values: CDR1 SNHLY, CDR2 FYNNEI. DNA of the CDR3: TGTGCCAGCAGTGATTGGGGGAGAAACACTGAAGCTTTCTTT. Amino acids: CASSDWGRNTEAFF.

This chain links TRBV5-1 with TRBJ2-3; 9 bases line up with TRBD2. The V and J ends lost 0 bases and 8 bases, in that order; junction bases with no gene match: 7. The CDR3 totals 15 residues. The germline V gene encodes CDR1 SGHRS and CDR2 YFSETQ. The CDR3 nucleotides are TGCGCCAGCAGCTTGGATGCGGGAGGGCCGAGTACGCAGTATTTT. This gives the protein CASSLDAGGPSTQYF.

With regard to this clone: Other DNA sequences in the same sample also yield this CDR3. The chain employs TRBV6-5 and TRBJ2-7, with 12 positions matching TRBD2. V trimming: 5 bases; J trimming: 4 bases; junction bases outside the gene matches: 3. The CDR3 is 14 amino acids. CDR1 MNHEY and CDR2 SVGAGI come from the germline V gene. DNA of the CDR3: TGTGCCAGCAGTCTAGCGGGAGGGCCGTACGAGCAGTACTTC. As protein: CASSLAGGPYEQYF.

This clone has only a few counts. The genes are TRBV11-2 and TRBJ1-2, with D tentatively TRBD1 (5 bases). Germline values: CDR1 SGHAT, CDR2 FQNNGV. V dropped 2 bases and J dropped 2 bases, with 6 bases sitting between them. The CDR3 has 13 residues. CDR3 nucleotide sequence: TGTGCCAGCAGCTTACGGGGGAACTATGGCTACACCTTC. Amino acid sequence: CASSLRGNYGYTF.

Worth noting for this clone: This specimen includes other DNA sequences encoding the same CDR3. The chain combines TRBV6-5 with TRBJ1-2, with 8 bases lining up with TRBD1. J was trimmed by 6 bases and V by 5 bases; bases with no gene match: 5. Germline V lookup: CDR1 MNHEY, CDR2 SVGAGI. The length of the CDR3 is 13 residues. DNA for the CDR3: TGTGCCAGCAGTCGACAGGGGTCGGATGGCTACACCTTC. It codes for CASSRQGSDGYTF.

The chain joins TRBV7-2 to TRBJ1-2, with 9 bases fitting TRBD1. The CDR3 length is 13 residues. After removal of 2 bases from V and 6 bases from J, the junction contained 1 base not matched to a gene. Looked up from germline, CDR1 is SGHTA and CDR2 is FQGNSA. The CDR3 spells CASSLWTGDGYTF. The CDR3 coding sequence is TGTGCCAGCAGCTTATGGACAGGGGATGGCTACACCTTC.

Regarding this clone: The sample has other DNA sequences that encode this CDR3 too. The chain combines TRBV5-6 with TRBJ1-1; D gene unclear. Trimming removed 0 bases from V and 0 bases from J, with 3 bases in between. This CDR3 is built from 13 residues. Germline V gene lookup returns CDR1 SGHDT and CDR2 YYEEEE. In DNA, the CDR3 is TGTGCCAGCAGCTTGGGGATGAACACTGAAGCTTTCTTT. As protein: CASSLGMNTEAFF.

CDR3 in amino acids: CASSLFQGNEQFF. CDR3 DNA: TGTGCCAGCTCGCTTTTTCAGGGGAATGAGCAGTTCTTC. The chain uses TRBV18 and TRBJ2-1; TRBD1 is a possible D gene (6 bases). The CDR3 is made up of 13 amino acids. With 6 bases removed from V and 7 bases from J, the gap between germline ends came to 13 bases. Looked up from germline, CDR1 is KGHSH and CDR2 is LQKENI.

This chain uses TRBV6-6 with TRBJ1-5; perhaps TRBD1 as D (6 bases). Trimming left V 7 bases short and J 4 bases short, with 8 bases between. Per germline, CDR1 MNHNY and CDR2 SVGAGI (reference sequence). The CDR3 is 12 amino acids. CDR3 nucleotide sequence: TGTGCCAGCACCACAGGGAATCAGCCCCAGCATTTT. Translating gives CASTTGNQPQHF.

The sample holds a few counts of this clone. CDR3 amino acids: CASSPRVRGNSPLHF. In DNA form, the CDR3 reads TGTGCCAGTAGCCCCCGGGTCAGGGGTAATTCACCCCTCCACTTT. V gene TRBV19 combines with J gene TRBJ1-6; a possible D gene is TRBD1 (6 bases). Germline V gene lookup returns CDR1 LNHDA and CDR2 SQIVND (reference sequence). Between the trimmed V and J ends, which lost 6 bases and 6 bases, there was a span of 15 bases. CDR3 length equals 15 residues.

This chain links TRBV7-2 with TRBJ1-1; no clear D gene. V was cut by 4 bases and J by 7 bases, with 7 bases left in between. The CDR3 is 11 amino acids. Germline-derived CDR1 and CDR2 are SGHTA and FQGNSA. DNA of the CDR3: TGTGCCAGCAGCTCCAACTATGAAGCTTTCTTT. Translation gives CASSSNYEAFF.

A remark on this clone: Within the sample, other DNA sequences also encode this same CDR3. The chain couples TRBV18 to TRBJ2-3, with D uncertain. From germline, CDR1 is KGHSH and CDR2 LQKENI. The CDR3 loop spans 14 amino acids. The ends were cut back, 6 bases at V and 4 bases at J, with 14 bases in the middle. CDR3 region: CASSPGGGADTQYF. CDR3 DNA sequence: TGTGCCAGCTCCCCCGGTGGTGGTGCAGATACGCAGTATTTT.

This sequence joins TRBV5-1 and TRBJ2-7; D may correspond to TRBD1 or TRBD2 (5 bases each). Between the trimmed V and J ends, which lost 4 bases and 5 bases, there was a span of 10 bases. The CDR3 consists of 12 residues. Germline lookup yields CDR1 SGHRS and CDR2 YFSETQ. CDR3 nucleotide sequence: TGCGCCAGCAGCCGGGACGGCCACGAGCAGTACTTC. It encodes CASSRDGHEQYF.

The rearrangement joins TRBV4-3 to TRBJ2-1, with 7 bases lining up with TRBD1. The germline V gene encodes CDR1 LGHNA and CDR2 YSLEER. The CDR3 loop spans 14 amino acids. After removal of 8 bases from V and 5 bases from J, the junction contained 9 bases not matched to a gene. The CDR3 is CASRRQGADNEQFF. The CDR3 DNA sequence: TGCGCCAGCCGTCGACAGGGTGCGGACAATGAGCAGTTCTTC.

The chain combines TRBV7-9 with TRBJ1-4; a possible D gene is TRBD1 (5 bases). Germline V lookup: CDR1 SEHNR, CDR2 FQNEAQ (reference sequence). Trimming took 5 bases from V and 8 from J, leaving 15 bases between them. The length of the CDR3 is 14 residues. CDR3 nucleotide sequence: TGTGCCAGCAGCATGGACGGGGGATCCGAAAAACTGTTTTTT. Translating it yields CASSMDGGSEKLFF.

The V and J genes are TRBV9 and TRBJ2-4; D is uncertain. This CDR3 comprises 17 residues. V was cut by 4 bases and J by 0 bases, with 17 bases left in between. CDR1 and CDR2 (germline): SGDLS, YYNGEE. CDR3: CASSPRGLREAKNIQYF. CDR3 sequence (DNA): TGTGCCAGCAGCCCCCGCGGCTTACGAGAAGCCAAAAACATTCAGTACTTC.

The rearrangement links TRBV19 to TRBJ2-7; the match to TRBD1 covers 7 bases. The germline V gene has CDR1 LNHDA and CDR2 SQIVND (reference sequence). The junction had 8 bases not matched to a gene; V was cut back by 6 bases and J by 3 bases. This CDR3 contains 14 residues. This CDR3 reads CASSPDRVVYEQYF. The CDR3 coding sequence is TGTGCCAGTAGCCCTGACAGGGTGGTCTACGAGCAGTACTTC.

This sequence joins TRBV5-1 and TRBJ2-7; D is possibly TRBD1 or TRBD2 (5 bases each). Trimming took 1 base from V and 0 from J, leaving 14 bases between them. CDR1 and CDR2 (germline): SGHRS, YFSETQ. The CDR3 covers 16 residues. The CDR3: CASSLRGVDLSYEQYF. Here the CDR3 DNA reads TGCGCCAGCAGCTTGAGAGGGGTGGATCTCTCCTACGAGCAGTACTTC.

The rearrangement uses TRBV5-4 and TRBJ2-7, with TRBD2 matching 12 bases. After removal of 0 bases from V and 3 bases from J, the junction contained 4 bases not matched to a gene. Germline V lookup: CDR1 SGHNT, CDR2 YYREEE (reference sequence). The CDR3 is 16 residues long. The CDR3 is CASSLAVTSGGYEQYF. The CDR3 DNA reads as TGTGCCAGCAGCTTGGCCGTGACTAGCGGGGGCTACGAGCAGTACTTC.

J is TRBJ1-1 and V is TRBV5-1; unclear D gene. The V gene lost 4 bases and the J gene lost 3 bases, with 13 bases spanning the gap. CDR3 size: 14 residues. Germline values: CDR1 SGHRS, CDR2 YFSETQ. CDR3 DNA sequence: TGCGCCAGCAGCCGAGCGTCAGAATACACTGAAGCTTTCTTT. Translating it yields CASSRASEYTEAFF.